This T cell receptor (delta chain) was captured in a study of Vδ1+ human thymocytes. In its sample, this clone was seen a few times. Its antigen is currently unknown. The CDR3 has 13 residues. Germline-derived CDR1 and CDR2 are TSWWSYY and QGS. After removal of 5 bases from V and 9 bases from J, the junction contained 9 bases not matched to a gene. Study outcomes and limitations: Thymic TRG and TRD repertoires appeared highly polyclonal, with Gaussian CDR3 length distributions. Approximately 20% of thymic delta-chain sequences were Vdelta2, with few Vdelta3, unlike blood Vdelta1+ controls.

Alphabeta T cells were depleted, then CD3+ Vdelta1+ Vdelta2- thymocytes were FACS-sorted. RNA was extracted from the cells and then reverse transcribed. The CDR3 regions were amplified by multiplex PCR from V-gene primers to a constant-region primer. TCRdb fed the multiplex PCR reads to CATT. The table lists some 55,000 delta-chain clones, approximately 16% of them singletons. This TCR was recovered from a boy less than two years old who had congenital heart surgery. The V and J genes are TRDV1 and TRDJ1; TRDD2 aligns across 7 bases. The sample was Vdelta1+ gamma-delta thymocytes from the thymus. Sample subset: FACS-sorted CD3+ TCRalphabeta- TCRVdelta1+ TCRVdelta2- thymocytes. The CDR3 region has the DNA TGTGCTCTTGGGCAAATTTCCTACGGGGAACTCATCTTT. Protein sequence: CALGQISYGELIF.